Shown below are 32 T cell receptor beta chains from a single sample sequenced in a study of T cells in Graves' hyperthyroidism and ophthalmopathy. RNA transcripts served as the template for amplifying TCR beta CDR3 regions. HTBI primers were the set used in a first-round RT-PCR of the TCR CDR3. TCRdb fed the multiplex PCR reads into MiXCR, producing one record per CDR3 protein. This sample has fewer than 450,000 distinct CDR3 sequences; about a sixth occur once, and the top ten carry 30% to 40%. The sample comprised blood. These receptors all come from a woman aged 25 to 39 with Graves' hyperthyroidism that later progressed to Graves' ophthalmopathy.

Comments on this clonotype: Germline and junction disagree at one end, which may indicate a read error. The rearrangement uses TRBV2 and TRBJ1-4; TRBD1 agrees at 8 bases. Germline CDR1 SNHLY, CDR2 FYNNEI. This CDR3 region has 16 residues. The CDR3 region has the DNA TGTGCCAGCAGTGTTGACCCAGGGGGCCCTAATGAAAGACTGTTTTTT. Translation gives CASSVDPGGPNERLFF.

The sample holds many counts of this clonotype. This sequence joins TRBV30 and TRBJ1-6; D remains unclear. Germline V CDR1 and CDR2: GTSNPN, SVGIG (reference sequence). Deletions cut 1 base from V and 7 bases from J, with 8 bases between. The CDR3 has 13 residues. In DNA form, the CDR3 reads TGTGCCTGGAGTGGGACGGGCAATTCACCCCTCCACTTT. It codes for CAWSGTGNSPLHF.

This chain uses TRBV29-1 with TRBJ1-5, with D perhaps matching TRBD1 (6 bases). CDR1 is SQVTM, CDR2 ANQGSEA, per germline. The CDR3 is 13 residues long. The V and J ends lost 4 bases and 6 bases respectively, with 13 bases between them. DNA of the CDR3: TGCAGCGTTGGAGGGGGGCTGGGTCAGCCCCAGCATTTT. It specifies CSVGGGLGQPQHF.

This clonotype came up a few times. The chain employs TRBV9 and TRBJ2-7, with 10 bases fitting TRBD2. Unmatched junction bases numbered 7, after V lost 2 bases and J lost 5 bases. The CDR3 totals 15 residues. The germline gives CDR1 SGDLS, CDR2 YYNGEE. CDR3 DNA sequence: TGTGCCAGCAGCGTTGAAAATCTAGCGGGGGACGAGCAGTACTTC. It yields the protein CASSVENLAGDEQYF.

The rearrangement links TRBV18 to TRBJ2-1; no clear D. The CDR3 is 16 residues long. Trimming took off 2 bases at V and 4 bases at J, with 15 bases between the two ends. Germline V lookup: CDR1 KGHSH, CDR2 LQKENI. The CDR3: CASSPVPKRSYNEQFF. CDR3 bases: TGTGCCAGCTCACCAGTCCCGAAGAGGTCGTACAATGAGCAGTTCTTC.

CDR3 nucleotide sequence: TGCAGTGCTGGACAGTGGGGCACCACTAACTATGGCTACACCTTC. Translation gives CSAGQWGTTNYGYTF. This chain links TRBV20-1 with TRBJ1-2; maybe TRBD1 (6 bases). V was cut by 5 bases and J by 0 bases, with 16 bases left in between. This CDR3 contains 15 residues. Germline CDR1 and CDR2: DFQATT and SNEGSKA (reference sequence).

This clonotype was seen a few times. This chain joins TRBV11-2 and TRBJ1-2; D might be TRBD1 (5 bases). The CDR3 length is 16 residues. Germline assignment: CDR1 SGHAT and CDR2 FQNNGV. Trimming removed 7 bases from V and 7 bases from J, with 25 bases in between. CDR3 amino acids: CASTVVRGPYNGGYTF. CDR3 coding DNA: TGTGCCAGCACCGTGGTGCGGGGCCCTTATAATGGTGGCTACACCTTC.

This clonotype turned up a few times. V usage is TRBV19 and J usage is TRBJ2-5, with D perhaps being TRBD1 or TRBD2 (5 bases each). The CDR3 runs 16 residues. Trimming took off 1 base at V and 6 bases at J, with 18 bases between the two ends. Germline V lookup: CDR1 LNHDA, CDR2 SQIVND (reference sequence). This chain's CDR3 is CASSIADKVLGKTQYF. The CDR3 DNA reads as TGTGCCAGTAGTATAGCGGACAAGGTCCTCGGGAAGACCCAGTACTTC.

This clonotype has at least ten counts. This chain joins TRBV28 and TRBJ2-7, with D possibly matching TRBD2 (5 bases). Germline CDR1 is MDHEN and CDR2 is SYDVKM. V was clipped by 3 bases and J by 6 bases, with 15 bases between them. CDR3 length: 14 amino acids. The CDR3 coding sequence is TGTGCCAGCAGTTTCCCTCTCCGCGGAGGCGAGCAGTACTTC. Protein sequence: CASSFPLRGGEQYF. The full variable domain, in which reference TRBV28 and TRBJ2-7 provide the parts outside the CDR3, is DVKVTQSSRYLVKRTGEKVFLECVQDMDHENMFWYRQDPGLGLRLIYFSYDVKMKEKGDIPEGYSVSREKKERFSLILESASTNQTSMYLCASSFPLRGGEQYFGPGTRLTVT.

This clonotype was observed many times. The V call is TRBV28, the J call TRBJ2-7; weak D call: TRBD1 (6 bases). The germline CDR1 and CDR2 sequences are MDHEN and SYDVKM. The V end lost 9 bases, the J end lost 0 bases, and 15 bases lay between the germline ends. CDR3 length: 14 amino acids. Here the CDR3 DNA reads TGTGCCAGTGAAACCAGGGGCCTCTCCTACGAGCAGTACTTC. Protein product: CASETRGLSYEQYF.

A few counts support this clonotype. This chain uses TRBV29-1 with TRBJ1-2, with 9 bases identical to TRBD1. The CDR3 consists of 14 residues. CDR1 and CDR2 from the germline V gene are SQVTM and ANQGSEA. V was clipped by 5 bases and J by 8 bases; unmatched bases: 12. Written as DNA, the CDR3 is TGCAGCGTTACCGGGACAGGGAACGTTTTGGGCTACACCTTC. Translation: CSVTGTGNVLGYTF.

This clonotype was detected only a few times. This chain connects TRBV30 to TRBJ1-5, with 10 positions matching TRBD1. With V trimmed by 5 bases and J by 4 bases, 11 bases remained unmatched. From germline, CDR1 is GTSNPN and CDR2 SVGIG (reference sequence). The CDR3 runs to 16 residues. The CDR3 DNA is TGTGCCTGGCAATTAGGACAGGGGGGTTGGAATCAGCCCCAGCATTTT. Translation: CAWQLGQGGWNQPQHF.

This clonotype was found many times. A read error may account for a junction end that differs from germline. J is TRBJ1-1 and V is TRBV27; D is uncertain. CDR1 is MNHEY and CDR2 is SMNVEV in the germline V gene (reference sequence). The CDR3 sequence is 13 residues long. This CDR3 is CASSLGGSTEAFF. For the CDR3, the DNA is TGCGCCAGCAGCTTGGGAGGTTCCACTGAAGCTTTCTTT.

This clonotype has more than one count but fewer than ten. CDR3 region: CAINGQGEGNEQFF. Written as DNA, the CDR3 is TGTGCCATCAACGGACAGGGTGAGGGCAATGAGCAGTTCTTC. The genes are TRBV10-3 and TRBJ2-1; TRBD1 matches at 8 bases. J was trimmed by 6 bases and V by 7 bases; bases with no gene match: 8. Per the germline V gene, CDR1 is ENHRY and CDR2 is SYGVKD. The CDR3 spans 14 residues.

V and J are TRBV12-3 or TRBV12-4 and TRBJ2-5; a weak D match, TRBD1 (7 bases). V lost 7 bases, J lost 6 bases, and 27 bases lay in between. The CDR3 runs to 17 residues. CDR3: CASIPSGGGAGVQTQYF. In nucleotides, the CDR3 is TGTGCCAGCATTCCGTCCGGAGGGGGCGCGGGTGTCCAGACCCAGTACTTC.

At least ten counts were recorded for this clonotype. The chain combines TRBV10-3 with TRBJ2-1; 8 nucleotides align to TRBD2. This CDR3 region has 15 residues. Unmatched junction bases numbered 13, after V lost 6 bases and J lost 9 bases. Germline assignment: CDR1 ENHRY and CDR2 SYGVKD. The chain's CDR3 is CAISSSSGTRVEQFF. CDR3 coding DNA: TGTGCCATCAGCTCCTCGTCGGGGACTAGAGTTGAGCAGTTCTTC.

This clonotype was detected many times. The rearrangement links TRBV20-1 to TRBJ2-2; 7 positions agree with TRBD2. This CDR3 comprises 16 residues. Germline V lookup: CDR1 DFQATT, CDR2 SNEGSKA (reference sequence). V shed 0 bases, J shed 1 base, and the junction held 5 bases outside the gene matches. DNA of the CDR3: TGCAGTGCTAGAGAGGAGGTAGCGGGGAACACCGGGGAGCTGTTTTTT. Encoded protein: CSAREEVAGNTGELFF.

The chain is built from TRBV27 and TRBJ1-5, with 7 bases fitting TRBD1. Germline values: CDR1 MNHEY, CDR2 SMNVEV (reference sequence). The CDR3 sequence is 15 residues long. The V and J ends lost 6 bases and 4 bases, in that order; junction bases with no gene match: 9. The CDR3 is CASSLTGALNQPQHF. As DNA, the CDR3 is TGTGCCAGCAGCCTAACAGGGGCCTTAAATCAGCCCCAGCATTTT.

This clonotype was counted between two and nine times. The gene calls are TRBV20-1 and TRBJ2-1, with D possibly called TRBD1 or TRBD2 (5 bases each). This CDR3 region has 14 residues. Germline V gene lookup returns CDR1 DFQATT and CDR2 SNEGSKA (reference sequence). The germline V and J ends were trimmed by 4 bases and 13 bases, with 23 bases remaining between them. The CDR3 DNA sequence: TGCAGTGCTAATACCGGGACCGACGATACAGTTCAGTTCTTC. It translates to CSANTGTDDTVQFF.

This clonotype was counted many times. This chain connects TRBV12-3 or TRBV12-4 to TRBJ1-4; possibly TRBD1 for D (6 bases). The CDR3 totals 13 residues. Trimming cost V 6 bases and J 7 bases, with 12 bases left between them. CDR3 nucleotide sequence: TGTGCCAGCAGGCTCGGGACATTTGAAAAACTGTTTTTT. Translation: CASRLGTFEKLFF.

This clonotype was detected a few times. One end of the junction does not line up with germline, which may come from a read error. The chain has TRBV7-9 and TRBJ1-6; tentatively, D is TRBD1 (6 bases). CDR1 and CDR2 from the germline V gene are SEHNR and FQNEAQ (reference sequence). The CDR3 spans 15 residues. The CDR3 reads CASSSSGTPNSPPHF. The DNA of the CDR3 is TGTGCCAGCAGCTCTTCCGGGACACCTAATTCACCCCCCCACTTT.

CDR3 loop: CASSRNRRPVQNIQYF. The CDR3 nucleotides read TGTGCCAGTAGTAGAAACCGGCGCCCAGTCCAAAACATTCAGTACTTC. This chain uses TRBV19 with TRBJ2-4; D remains unclear. Trimming left V 4 bases short and J 5 bases short, with 18 bases between. This CDR3 has 16 residues. Germline V gene sequence: CDR1 LNHDA, CDR2 SQIVND (reference sequence). Complete variable domain (other parts from reference TRBV19 and TRBJ2-4): DGGITQSPKYLFRKEGQNVTLSCEQNLNHDAMYWYRQDPGQGLRLIYYSQIVNDFQKGDIAEGYSVSREKKESFPLTVTSAQKNPTAFYLCASSRNRRPVQNIQYFGAGTRLSVL.

The rearrangement joins TRBV12-3 or TRBV12-4 to TRBJ1-2; TRBD1 is a possible D gene (5 bases). V lost 0 bases and J 4 bases, leaving 12 bases between the germline ends. CDR3 length: 15 residues. CDR3 protein: CASSLAFQGAYGYTF. The CDR3 DNA reads as TGTGCCAGCAGTTTAGCGTTCCAGGGAGCCTATGGCTACACCTTC.

This clonotype was found many times. V and J are TRBV12-5 and TRBJ2-2; 8 bases are shared with TRBD1. With 2 bases clipped from V and 5 bases from J, the junction kept 4 bases outside the gene matches. This CDR3 has 15 residues. Germline values: CDR1 LGHNT, CDR2 FRNRAP. CDR3 residues: CASGLWTGSTGELFF. In DNA form, the CDR3 reads TGTGCTAGTGGTTTGTGGACAGGGTCTACCGGGGAGCTGTTTTTT.

This clonotype was counted between two and nine times. This rearrangement joins TRBV20-1 to TRBJ2-6; 11 bases agree with TRBD2. The germline CDR1 and CDR2 sequences are DFQATT and SNEGSKA (reference sequence). The CDR3 covers 21 residues. Germline trimming cut 1 base from V and 0 bases from J; bases unmatched to any gene: 14. The CDR3 sequence: CSARGRASSGGLYSGANVLTF. The DNA for the CDR3 is TGCAGTGCTAGAGGTAGAGCCTCTAGCGGGGGGTTGTACTCTGGGGCCAACGTCCTGACTTTC.

The table lists this clonotype with many counts. V and J are TRBV13 and TRBJ2-2; 12 bases fit TRBD2. V shed 3 bases, J shed 4 bases, and the junction held 6 bases outside the gene matches. Per the germline V gene, CDR1 is PRHDT and CDR2 is FYEKMQ (reference sequence). The CDR3 extends over 17 amino acids. Here the CDR3 reads CASSFVLAGGSTGELFF. For the CDR3, the DNA is TGTGCCAGCAGCTTTGTACTAGCGGGGGGCTCCACCGGGGAGCTGTTTTTT. Full variable domain (outside the CDR3, taken from reference TRBV13 and TRBJ2-2): AAGVIQSPRHLIKEKRETATLKCYPIPRHDTVYWYQQGPGQDPQFLISFYEKMQSDKGSIPDRFSAQQFSDYHSELNMSSLELGDSALYFCASSFVLAGGSTGELFFGEGSRLTVL.

The chain has TRBV19 and TRBJ2-1, with D unresolved. The CDR3 covers 17 residues. Looked up from germline, CDR1 is LNHDA and CDR2 is SQIVND (reference sequence). Between the trimmed V and J ends, which lost 4 bases and 0 bases, there was a span of 16 bases. The CDR3 loop reads CASSTPSRRSSYNEQFF. The CDR3 coding sequence is TGTGCCAGTAGTACCCCCTCTAGACGAAGCTCCTACAATGAGCAGTTCTTC.

This clonotype was seen ten or more times. The chain couples TRBV2 to TRBJ1-5; D is uncertain. The CDR3 is 13 residues long. Germline assignment: CDR1 SNHLY and CDR2 FYNNEI. V was trimmed by 1 base and J by 6 bases, leaving 7 bases between them. The CDR3 DNA follows: TGTGCCAGCAGTGAAGGTGGTGGTCAGCCCCAGCATTTT. This translates into CASSEGGGQPQHF.

The chain is built from TRBV28 and TRBJ2-5; 7 bases are shared with TRBD1. The CDR3 is 15 residues long. CDR1 MDHEN and CDR2 SYDVKM come from the germline V gene. With V trimmed by 5 bases and J by 4 bases, 10 bases remained unmatched. The CDR3 protein is CASSPMWGQRETQYF. CDR3 DNA sequence: TGTGCCAGCAGTCCAATGTGGGGACAGCGAGAGACCCAGTACTTC. The variable domain in full, with the rest retrieved from reference TRBV28 and TRBJ2-5, is DVKVTQSSRYLVKRTGEKVFLECVQDMDHENMFWYRQDPGLGLRLIYFSYDVKMKEKGDIPEGYSVSREKKERFSLILESASTNQTSMYLCASSPMWGQRETQYFGPGTRLLVL.

This clonotype was found a few times. The V call is TRBV6-4, the J call TRBJ1-5; D not resolved. With 6 bases removed from V and 5 bases from J, the gap between germline ends came to 23 bases. The length of the CDR3 is 17 residues. Germline loops: CDR1 MRHNA, CDR2 SNTAGT. CDR3 DNA sequence: TGTGCCAGCAGAGAGGAAGACTCCCCGTATTGGGATCAGCCCCAGCATTTT. Amino acid sequence: CASREEDSPYWDQPQHF.

This clonotype was seen many times. The V gene is TRBV7-9, the J gene TRBJ2-1; 15 bases agree with TRBD2. The V gene's germline CDR1 is SEHNR and CDR2 FQNEAQ (reference sequence). The CDR3 runs 15 residues. V was pared by 5 bases and J by 9 bases, with 5 bases of the junction left unmatched. CDR3 sequence (DNA): TGTGCCAGCAGCCTCGGACTAGCGGGAGGGCGTGAGCAGTTCTTC. Amino acids: CASSLGLAGGREQFF.

This clonotype was observed at least ten times. The chain couples TRBV24-1 to TRBJ2-3, with TRBD1 as a possible D gene (6 bases). V was clipped by 10 bases and J by 3 bases, with 13 bases between them. Germline assignment: CDR1 KGHDR and CDR2 SFDVKD. The CDR3 extends over 13 amino acids. As DNA, the CDR3 is TGTGCCACGAACCAGGGGTTAACAGATACGCAGTATTTT. Amino acids: CATNQGLTDTQYF.